Below are 22 T cell receptor beta chains sequenced from a single sample in a study of control samples from healthy donors and cancer patients. The repertoire was sequenced with immunoSEQ multiplex PCR; TCRdb's copy has only in-frame clones and lacks some. The table lists over 150,000 clones, over 85% of them singletons. What was sequenced was blood. These receptors were collected from a man aged 40-49 years in good health.

The chain employs TRBV19 and TRBJ1-6, with 7 bases identical to TRBD1. The ends lost 4 bases at V and 8 bases at J; junction bases unmatched: 5. The CDR3 is 14 amino acids. CDR1 is LNHDA, CDR2 SQIVND, per germline (reference sequence). Here the CDR3 reads CASSRGQKYSPLHF. In DNA, the CDR3 is TGTGCCAGTAGTAGGGGACAGAAGTATTCACCCCTCCACTTT. The complete variable domain, with remaining parts taken from reference TRBV19 and TRBJ1-6, reads DGGITQSPKYLFRKEGQNVTLSCEQNLNHDAMYWYRQDPGQGLRLIYYSQIVNDFQKGDIAEGYSVSREKKESFPLTVTSAQKNPTAFYLCASSRGQKYSPLHFGNGTRLTVT.

This rearrangement joins TRBV7-2 to TRBJ1-5; TRBD1 agrees at 7 bases. From germline, CDR1 is SGHTA and CDR2 FQGNSA. The V segment lost 1 base and the J segment 3 bases; nucleotides outside the gene matches: 3. The CDR3 covers 15 residues. CDR3 sequence: CASSLVRGDNQPQHF. Here the CDR3 DNA reads TGTGCCAGCAGCTTAGTCAGGGGGGACAATCAGCCCCAGCATTTT.

The rearrangement joins TRBV7-9 to TRBJ2-3, with 9 bases identical to TRBD1. Germline CDR1 and CDR2: SEHNR and FQNEAQ (reference sequence). The CDR3 consists of 14 residues. V was clipped by 4 bases and J by 4 bases; unmatched bases: 3. CDR3 coding DNA: TGTGCCAGCAGCTGGACAGGGGCGGCAGATACGCAGTATTTT. Its protein is CASSWTGAADTQYF.

As for this clone: The sample holds other DNA sequences that translate to the same CDR3. The chain employs TRBV24-1 and TRBJ1-5; 8 positions match TRBD1. The length of the CDR3 is 15 residues. The trim removed 3 bases at V and 2 bases at J, leaving 2 bases unmatched. Germline V CDR1 and CDR2: KGHDR, SFDVKD. CDR3 protein: CATSDRGQGNQPQHF. CDR3 nucleotide sequence: TGTGCCACCAGTGATAGGGGACAGGGCAATCAGCCCCAGCATTTT.

The chain joins TRBV27 to TRBJ2-7; 10 positions match TRBD1. The CDR3 covers 12 residues. The V gene end was trimmed by 6 bases and the J gene end by 5 bases; junction bases not matched to a gene: 1. Germline V lookup: CDR1 MNHEY, CDR2 SMNVEV (reference sequence). Here the CDR3 reads CASRDRGHEQYF. The CDR3 DNA is TGTGCCAGCAGAGACAGGGGGCACGAGCAGTACTTC.

The V and J genes are TRBV5-1 and TRBJ2-7; D not resolved. The germline V and J ends were trimmed by 0 bases and 3 bases, with 16 bases remaining between them. The V gene's germline CDR1 is SGHRS and CDR2 YFSETQ. The CDR3 sequence is 16 residues long. In DNA, the CDR3 is TGCGCCAGCAGCTTGGCCAGTGGAGTCTCGTTCTACGAGCAGTACTTC. Translation gives CASSLASGVSFYEQYF.

The genes are TRBV12-3 or TRBV12-4 and TRBJ1-2; D perhaps matches TRBD1 (5 bases). This CDR3 has 13 residues. Trimming took 7 bases from V and 8 from J, leaving 17 bases between them. The CDR3 loop is CASTPGFGGGYTF. In DNA, the CDR3 is TGTGCCAGCACCCCGGGATTCGGGGGAGGCTACACCTTC.

The J gene is TRBJ2-7, the V gene TRBV14; D is unclear. Trimming shortened V by 1 base and J by 2 bases, and 9 bases separated the two germline ends. Germline V gives CDR1 SGHDN, CDR2 FVKESK. This CDR3 has 14 residues. Here the CDR3 DNA reads TGTGCCAGCAGCCAAGTTGGCAAACCCTACGAGCAGTACTTC. It translates to CASSQVGKPYEQYF. The whole variable domain, remainder taken from reference TRBV14 and TRBJ2-7, is EAGVTQFPSHSVIEKGQTVTLRCDPISGHDNLYWYRRVMGKEIKFLLHFVKESKQDESGMPNNRFLAERTGGTYSTLKVQPAELEDSGVYFCASSQVGKPYEQYFGPGTRLTVT.

V is TRBV6-5 and J is TRBJ2-5, with D possibly TRBD1 on 6 matching bases. Between the trimmed V and J ends, which lost 11 bases and 2 bases, there was a span of 21 bases. Germline CDR1 is MNHEY and CDR2 is SVGAGI. CDR3 length: 15 amino acids. This CDR3 reads CAGSLMRGNQETQYF. The CDR3 bases are TGTGCCGGGTCCCTAATGAGGGGGAATCAAGAGACCCAGTACTTC.

This clone was detected once. The chain joins TRBV2 to TRBJ1-3; no definite D call. Germline V CDR1 and CDR2: SNHLY, FYNNEI. The CDR3 extends over 13 amino acids. This CDR3 is CATRSGSGNTIYF. CDR3 nucleotides: TGTGCGACTCGATCTGGCTCTGGAAACACCATATATTTT.

The chain joins TRBV6-5 to TRBJ1-5; 8 bases map to TRBD1. In germline, CDR1 is MNHEY, CDR2 SVGAGI. The CDR3 contains 13 residues. V was clipped by 5 bases and J by 4 bases; unmatched bases: 1. CDR3 nucleotides: TGTGCCAGCAGTAGACAGGGGAATCAGCCCCAGCATTTT. Its translation: CASSRQGNQPQHF.

The gene calls are TRBV10-2 and TRBJ1-5, with TRBD1 matching over 7 bases. CDR3 size: 15 residues. Trimming removed 1 base from V and 5 bases from J; junction bases left unmatched: 5. The germline V gene encodes CDR1 WSHSY and CDR2 SAAADI. CDR3 bases: TGCGCCAGCAGTGAGTTGGCAGGGGGATATCAGCCCCAGCATTTT. Encoded protein: CASSELAGGYQPQHF.

About this clone itself: Other DNA sequences of this sample code for an identical CDR3. The genes are TRBV5-1 and TRBJ1-1; D is uncertain. CDR3 size: 13 residues. Germline V lookup: CDR1 SGHRS, CDR2 YFSETQ. Trimming took off 2 bases at V and 1 base at J, with 6 bases between the two ends. The CDR3 loop reads CASSFEANTEAFF. CDR3 sequence (DNA): TGCGCCAGCAGCTTCGAGGCGAACACTGAAGCTTTCTTT.

The rearrangement links TRBV2 to TRBJ2-1; the match to TRBD1 covers 7 bases. The germline gives CDR1 SNHLY, CDR2 FYNNEI. This CDR3 contains 15 residues. With 7 bases clipped from V and 3 bases from J, the junction kept 9 bases outside the gene matches. The CDR3 loop is CASNRKGAGYNEQFF. As DNA, the CDR3 is TGTGCCAGCAATCGGAAGGGGGCAGGCTACAATGAGCAGTTCTTC.

This clone was detected once. This sequence joins TRBV7-2 and TRBJ1-3; 7 positions match TRBD1. The V gene end was trimmed by 6 bases and the J gene end by 2 bases; junction bases not matched to a gene: 7. Germline V gives CDR1 SGHTA, CDR2 FQGNSA. CDR3 size: 15 residues. The CDR3 loop reads CASRTTGVAGNTIYF. As DNA, the CDR3 is TGTGCCAGCAGAACAACAGGGGTTGCTGGAAACACCATATATTTT.

J is TRBJ1-5 and V is TRBV4-3; the D gene is possibly TRBD1 (5 bases). Trimming stripped 0 bases from V and 6 bases from J, with 12 bases between. CDR1 is LGHNA and CDR2 is YSLEER in the germline V gene. This CDR3 is 15 amino acids long. The chain's CDR3 is CASSQDAQGGQPQHF. CDR3 nucleotides: TGCGCCAGCAGCCAAGATGCGCAGGGAGGTCAGCCCCAGCATTTT.

The J gene is TRBJ1-1, the V gene TRBV5-6; D ambiguous. CDR1 and CDR2 (germline): SGHDT, YYEEEE. V was shortened by 0 bases and J by 0 bases, with 12 bases between the two germline ends. The CDR3 is 16 amino acids. CDR3 amino acids: CASSLGHTELNTEAFF. In DNA, the CDR3 is TGTGCCAGCAGCTTGGGACACACAGAATTGAACACTGAAGCTTTCTTT.

V gene TRBV9 combines with J gene TRBJ1-6, with 8 bases lining up with TRBD1. Germline V gene sequence: CDR1 SGDLS, CDR2 YYNGEE. This CDR3 region has 14 residues. Unmatched junction bases numbered 5, after V lost 4 bases and J lost 8 bases. The CDR3 DNA follows: TGTGCCAGCAGCATGGGACAGGCGGATTCACCCCTCCACTTT. Translated, it gives CASSMGQADSPLHF.

To note about this clone: The same CDR3 can be traced to other DNA sequences in this sample. CDR3 sequence (DNA): TGCGCCAGCAGCTTTCGGGGCGTGGGCACTGAAGCTTTCTTT. It translates to CASSFRGVGTEAFF. The chain joins TRBV5-1 to TRBJ1-1; possible D gene TRBD1, 5 bases. This CDR3 comprises 14 residues. V lost 2 bases and J 4 bases, leaving 12 bases between the germline ends. Looked up from germline, CDR1 is SGHRS and CDR2 is YFSETQ.

This chain connects TRBV19 to TRBJ1-1; TRBD1 agrees at 8 bases. CDR1 and CDR2 (germline): LNHDA, SQIVND (reference sequence). The CDR3 extends over 16 amino acids. The trim removed 4 bases at V and 0 bases at J, leaving 7 bases unmatched. This CDR3 is CASSSSGTGVNTEAFF. DNA for the CDR3: TGTGCCAGTAGTAGCTCCGGGACAGGAGTGAACACTGAAGCTTTCTTT. Full variable domain (rest looked up from reference TRBV19 and TRBJ1-1): DGGITQSPKYLFRKEGQNVTLSCEQNLNHDAMYWYRQDPGQGLRLIYYSQIVNDFQKGDIAEGYSVSREKKESFPLTVTSAQKNPTAFYLCASSSSGTGVNTEAFFGQGTRLTVV.

V and J are TRBV7-9 and TRBJ1-1, with TRBD1 as a possible D gene (5 bases). The CDR3 contains 15 residues. Looked up from germline, CDR1 is SEHNR and CDR2 is FQNEAQ (reference sequence). The ends were cut back, 5 bases at V and 0 bases at J, with 13 bases in the middle. CDR3 DNA: TGTGCCAGCAGCAAGGGGTCCCAAATGAACACTGAAGCTTTCTTT. It specifies CASSKGSQMNTEAFF. Full variable domain (outside the CDR3, taken from reference TRBV7-9 and TRBJ1-1): DTGVSQNPRHKITKRGQNVTFRCDPISEHNRLYWYRQTLGQGPEFLTYFQNEAQLEKSRLLSDRFSAERPKGSFSTLEIQRTEQGDSAMYLCASSKGSQMNTEAFFGQGTRLTVV.

V and J are TRBV10-2 and TRBJ2-1, with TRBD2 matching over 9 bases. The CDR3 runs 16 residues. From germline, CDR1 is WSHSY and CDR2 SAAADI. V trimming: 2 bases; J trimming: 4 bases; junction bases outside the gene matches: 6. CDR3 DNA: TGCGCCAGCAGTGAGCCCTCTAGCGGGGATTACAATGAGCAGTTCTTC. Its protein is CASSEPSSGDYNEQFF.